This TCR beta chain emerged from a study of CD8 T cells in ankylosing spondylitis. Study results and limitations: Matched synovial fluid from ankylosing spondylitis patients was reported to be enriched for disease-linked clones. As for the disease-linked clones, they showed a CD8+ phenotype and occurred at relatively low frequencies in peripheral blood. There were earlier reports of some motif variants in reactive arthritis synovial fluid and blood.

This clonotype was seen more than once but under ten times. The target antigen is unknown. The ends were cut back, 4 bases at V and 0 bases at J, with 10 bases in the middle. CDR3 length equals 14 residues. The germline CDR1 and CDR2 sequences are SNHLY and FYNNEI. Libraries for TCR beta were made by quantitative 5'-RACE with molecular barcodes. From the 5' RACE reads, TCRdb called clonotypes with MiXCR, one entry per CDR3 protein. The sample contains more than 150,000 distinct CDR3 sequences, roughly 10% of which appear only once. The sequencing sample was made of blood, either unsorted or a sorted T cell fraction (not recorded which). The genes are TRBV2 and TRBJ2-7; possibly TRBD2 for D (6 bases). The clonotype comes from a male donor with ankylosing spondylitis or in good health (not recorded which). This CDR3 reads CASSGGTYSYEQYF. The CDR3 DNA reads TGTGCCAGCAGTGGGGGGACTTACTCCTACGAGCAGTACTTC.